One sample yielded the 25 T cell receptor beta chains listed below, sequenced in a study of blood T cell repertoires in COVID-19. Repertoires were generated with immunoSEQ multiplex PCR, while TCRdb's copy carries only in-frame clones and drops some. The repertoire holds tens of thousands of clones, with around 86% as singletons. The sequencing sample was made of peripheral blood. All receptors come from a man aged 80 or over with acute or convalescent COVID-19.

V is TRBV28 and J is TRBJ1-2; D is unresolved. This CDR3 is 13 amino acids long. Germline values: CDR1 MDHEN, CDR2 SYDVKM. Trimming shortened V by 7 bases and J by 4 bases, and 13 bases separated the two germline ends. Here the CDR3 DNA reads TGTGCCAGCACCCTAGGCACTGCCTATGGCTACACCTTC. Translation gives CASTLGTAYGYTF.

The gene calls are TRBV19 and TRBJ1-1; no clear D gene. Looked up from germline, CDR1 is LNHDA and CDR2 is SQIVND (reference sequence). V lost 6 bases and J lost 0, with 8 bases in between. The length of the CDR3 is 13 residues. The CDR3 nucleotides read TGTGCCAGTAGAGGACTCATGAACACTGAAGCTTTCTTT. This gives the protein CASRGLMNTEAFF.

For the CDR3, the DNA is TGTGCCAGCAGCTTGGAGACAGGCGCAGGGAGCACTGAAGCTTTCTTT. Encoded protein: CASSLETGAGSTEAFF. The chain combines TRBV5-4 with TRBJ1-1; D is perhaps TRBD1 (6 bases). V lost 0 bases to trimming and J lost 4 bases, with 16 bases between them. CDR1 and CDR2 from the germline V gene are SGHNT and YYREEE (reference sequence). This CDR3 has 16 residues.

The chain employs TRBV19 and TRBJ1-5; possible D gene TRBD1, 5 bases. The CDR3 runs to 16 residues. The germline V and J ends were trimmed by 3 bases and 3 bases, with 15 bases remaining between them. The V gene's germline CDR1 is LNHDA and CDR2 SQIVND (reference sequence). The CDR3: CASSILQAAVNQPQHF. CDR3 DNA: TGTGCCAGTAGTATTTTACAGGCCGCCGTCAATCAGCCCCAGCATTTT. The variable domain in full, completed from reference TRBV19 and TRBJ1-5, reads DGGITQSPKYLFRKEGQNVTLSCEQNLNHDAMYWYRQDPGQGLRLIYYSQIVNDFQKGDIAEGYSVSREKKESFPLTVTSAQKNPTAFYLCASSILQAAVNQPQHFGDGTRLSIL.

This clone is a singleton in its sample. This chain uses TRBV18 with TRBJ2-2; TRBD1 matches at 7 bases. Germline V lookup: CDR1 KGHSH, CDR2 LQKENI. This CDR3 has 14 residues. J gave up 10 bases and V 3 bases, and 8 bases lay outside the gene matches. The CDR3 bases are TGTGCCAGCTCACCCAGGACAGGACCGGAGGAGCTGTTTTTT. Its translation is CASSPRTGPEELFF.

The V and J genes are TRBV7-6 and TRBJ2-1; D is perhaps TRBD2 (6 bases). This CDR3 has 15 amino acids. V shed 1 base and J shed 4 bases, with 11 bases lying between them. Germline CDR1 reads SGHVS; CDR2 reads FNYEAQ. DNA for the CDR3: TGTGCCAGCAGCTTAGGGGTAGCGGTGTACAATGAGCAGTTCTTC. It is translated as CASSLGVAVYNEQFF.

The chain uses TRBV5-1 and TRBJ1-2; tentatively, D is TRBD1 (6 bases). The V and J ends lost 0 bases and 2 bases respectively, with 11 bases between them. The CDR3 spans 15 residues. Looked up from germline, CDR1 is SGHRS and CDR2 is YFSETQ. In nucleotides, the CDR3 is TGCGCCAGCAGCTTGGTACAGGGATTGAACTATGGCTACACCTTC. Translating gives CASSLVQGLNYGYTF.

This rearrangement joins TRBV14 to TRBJ2-3, with 10 bases identical to TRBD2. The CDR3 consists of 17 residues. J lost 2 bases, V lost 0 bases, and 5 bases had no gene match. Germline V gives CDR1 SGHDN, CDR2 FVKESK. The CDR3 protein is CASSQDILAGTTDTQYF. CDR3 DNA: TGTGCCAGCAGCCAAGATATACTAGCGGGGACCACAGATACGCAGTATTTT.

To note about this clone: Within the sample, other DNA sequences also encode this same CDR3. The rearrangement joins TRBV5-1 to TRBJ2-3; 8 bases map to TRBD2. Germline V lookup: CDR1 SGHRS, CDR2 YFSETQ. The CDR3 has 15 amino acids. After removal of 1 base from V and 3 bases from J, the junction contained 4 bases not matched to a gene. The CDR3 is CASSLRLAGTDTQYF. The CDR3 DNA reads TGCGCCAGCAGCTTGAGGCTAGCGGGTACAGATACGCAGTATTTT.

The V and J genes are TRBV5-1 and TRBJ1-2; the match to TRBD1 covers 10 bases. This CDR3 spans 15 amino acids. Germline V lookup: CDR1 SGHRS, CDR2 YFSETQ. Trimming removed 1 base from V and 8 bases from J; junction bases left unmatched: 8. The CDR3 DNA is TGCGCCAGCAGCTTGCCACTAGGGACAGGGGAAGGCTACACCTTC. The encoded protein is CASSLPLGTGEGYTF.

This clone was picked up a small number of times. J is TRBJ1-1 and V is TRBV21-1; the table's D call, TRBD1, was not checked against the DNA. TRBV21-1 is shown as a pseudogene. This CDR3 region has 17 residues. The CDR3 DNA sequence: TGTGCCAGCAGCATCCCAAAAGGGGCAGGGGGAGGCACTGAAGCTTTCTTT. Translation gives CASSIPKGAGGGTEAFF.

The chain combines TRBV14 with TRBJ2-1; maybe TRBD2 (6 bases). Germline V lookup: CDR1 SGHDN, CDR2 FVKESK. V was cut by 4 bases and J by 4 bases, with 17 bases left in between. This CDR3 comprises 16 residues. CDR3 in DNA: TGTGCCAGCAGCCCGATTACGGGAGCACCTTACAATGAGCAGTTCTTC. The encoded protein is CASSPITGAPYNEQFF.

V gene TRBV5-5 combines with J gene TRBJ1-5, with 7 bases aligning to TRBD1. J gave up 5 bases and V 0 bases, and 2 bases lay outside the gene matches. This CDR3 has 14 residues. Germline-derived CDR1 and CDR2 are SGHKS and YYEKEE (reference sequence). Here the CDR3 reads CASSLATGDQPQHF. CDR3 coding DNA: TGTGCCAGCAGCTTGGCCACAGGGGATCAGCCCCAGCATTTT.

This sequence joins TRBV11-2 and TRBJ2-1; TRBD2 agrees at 12 bases. This CDR3 contains 17 residues. J was trimmed by 9 bases and V by 5 bases; bases with no gene match: 14. In germline, CDR1 is SGHAT, CDR2 FQNNGV. The CDR3 loop reads CASSPRTSGASGGEQFF. DNA for the CDR3: TGTGCCAGCAGCCCCCGGACTAGCGGGGCCAGCGGTGGTGAGCAGTTCTTC.

A remark on this clone: This specimen includes other DNA sequences encoding the same CDR3. The chain employs TRBV6-5 and TRBJ2-5, with TRBD2 matching over 11 bases. The CDR3 is 13 amino acids. CDR1 MNHEY and CDR2 SVGAGI come from the germline V gene. Trimming removed 9 bases from V and 2 bases from J; junction bases left unmatched: 2. CDR3 nucleotides: TGTGCCAGTCGGACTAGCGGGCAAGAGACCCAGTACTTC. Its protein is CASRTSGQETQYF.

This chain joins TRBV7-3 and TRBJ1-1, with 7 nucleotides matching TRBD1. In germline, CDR1 is SGHTA, CDR2 FQGTGA. J was trimmed by 4 bases and V by 10 bases; bases with no gene match: 9. The CDR3 sequence is 13 residues long. The CDR3 sequence: CATRQGEGTEAFF. CDR3 nucleotide sequence: TGTGCCACCCGACAGGGAGAAGGCACTGAAGCTTTCTTT.

The sample holds a few counts of this clone. V usage is TRBV6-5 and J usage is TRBJ2-3; D may be TRBD2 (5 bases). Looked up from germline, CDR1 is MNHEY and CDR2 is SVGAGI. The CDR3 consists of 13 residues. V lost 10 bases to trimming and J lost 4 bases, with 15 bases between them. The CDR3 region is CATATLRADTQYF. In DNA form, the CDR3 reads TGTGCCACCGCAACGTTGAGGGCAGATACGCAGTATTTT.

In DNA, the CDR3 is TGTGCCAGCTCACCTCAGGACTACACAGATACGCAGTATTTT. As protein: CASSPQDYTDTQYF. The rearrangement joins TRBV18 to TRBJ2-3; TRBD2 might be the D (6 bases). This CDR3 comprises 14 residues. Between the trimmed V and J ends, which lost 3 bases and 2 bases, there was a span of 9 bases. Germline V gene data show CDR1 as KGHSH and CDR2 as LQKENI. The full variable domain, its missing parts supplied by reference TRBV18 and TRBJ2-3, is NAGVMQNPRHLVRRRGQEARLRCSPMKGHSHVYWYRQLPEEGLKFMVYLQKENIIDESGMPKERFSAEFPKEGPSILRIQQVVRGDSAAYFCASSPQDYTDTQYFGPGTRLTVL.

The chain has TRBV30 and TRBJ2-1; unclear D gene. V was pared by 1 base and J by 2 bases, with 24 bases between. Germline CDR1 is GTSNPN and CDR2 is SVGIG (reference sequence). The CDR3 length is 19 residues. In nucleotides, the CDR3 is TGTGCCTGGAGTGGTTTTTTCGCAGGAAAATATCCCCCCTACAATGAGCAGTTCTTC. As protein: CAWSGFFAGKYPPYNEQFF.

V gene TRBV6-5 combines with J gene TRBJ1-1; the D is unclear. The length of the CDR3 is 12 residues. V was trimmed by 8 bases and J by 0 bases, leaving 7 bases between them. Germline V gene sequence: CDR1 MNHEY, CDR2 SVGAGI. CDR3 in amino acids: CASLALNTEAFF. The CDR3 coding sequence is TGTGCCAGCTTGGCCCTGAACACTGAAGCTTTCTTT.

The chain couples TRBV14 to TRBJ1-2; no definite D call. CDR1 is SGHDN, CDR2 FVKESK, per germline. The V end lost 1 base, the J end lost 8 bases, and 8 bases lay between the germline ends. CDR3 length: 12 residues. CDR3 in amino acids: CASSQVNGGYTF. CDR3 sequence (DNA): TGTGCCAGCAGCCAAGTTAACGGGGGCTACACCTTC.

This chain joins TRBV6-5 and TRBJ1-5; D is possibly TRBD1 (5 bases). The germline V gene has CDR1 MNHEY and CDR2 SVGAGI. CDR3 length: 13 residues. The V gene lost 8 bases and the J gene lost 3 bases, with 11 bases spanning the gap. The CDR3 DNA sequence: TGTGCCAGCGAAAGGGGCATCAATCAGCCCCAGCATTTT. This codes for CASERGINQPQHF.

CDR3 sequence reads: CASSQDAGGAFYGYTF. The DNA of the CDR3 is TGTGCCAGCAGCCAAGATGCAGGGGGCGCGTTCTATGGCTACACCTTC. V and J are TRBV4-2 and TRBJ1-2; 8 nucleotides match TRBD1. The CDR3 extends over 16 amino acids. Trimming cost V 0 bases and J 4 bases; bases outside gene matches: 7. Germline CDR1 is LGHNA and CDR2 is YNFKEQ.

V gene TRBV30 combines with J gene TRBJ1-2; D is unclear. V lost 1 base and J 11 bases, leaving 14 bases between the germline ends. There are 12 residues in the CDR3. Germline V gene data show CDR1 as GTSNPN and CDR2 as SVGIG (reference sequence). DNA for the CDR3: TGTGCCTGGAGTGCCCAGTCGGGAGGATACACCTTC. This translates into CAWSAQSGGYTF.

This clone was seen just once. The chain has TRBV3-1 (or the pseudogene TRBV3-2) and TRBJ1-6, with TRBD1 identical over 8 bases. V trimming: 2 bases; J trimming: 8 bases; junction bases outside the gene matches: 8. CDR3 length: 16 amino acids. Germline-derived CDR1 and CDR2 are LGHDT and YNNKEL (reference sequence). Here the CDR3 reads CASSQFTGGLDSPLHF. CDR3 nucleotide sequence: TGTGCCAGCAGCCAATTTACAGGGGGTTTGGATTCACCCCTCCACTTT.